Included here is one T cell receptor (beta chain) sequence, with context. Its antigen is not known. The V and J ends lost 8 bases and 1 base respectively, with 11 bases between them. Germline values: CDR1 LNHDA, CDR2 SQIVND (reference sequence). The CDR3 sequence is 13 residues long. The data are from a study of OX40 agonist ivuxolimab in advanced cancers. Study-wide context: Ivuxolimab, an antibody acting as an agonist of OX40 (CD134), was used to treat patients. It was permissible to have had prior anti-PD-1, anti-PD-L1 or anti-CTLA-4 therapy, and approximately 40% had some. Overall study findings and caveats: Those patients achieving a partial response at 0.1-3.0 mg/kg showed among the lowest clonal expansion.

TCRdb's table, derived via immunoSEQ multiplex PCR, lists solely in-frame clones and lacks some. The sample yields approximately 77,000 clones, over 85% seen once. The chain couples TRBV19 to TRBJ1-1; possibly TRBD1 for D (6 bases). This receptor was obtained from an adult with an advanced solid tumor such as melanoma, head and neck, liver or kidney cancer. This sample comprised CD4+ or CD8+ T cells sorted from blood, obtained in a trial of the OX40 agonist ivuxolimab. CDR3 sequence reads: CASLGHRNTEAFF. DNA of the CDR3: TGTGCCAGTTTGGGACACAGGAACACTGAAGCTTTCTTT.